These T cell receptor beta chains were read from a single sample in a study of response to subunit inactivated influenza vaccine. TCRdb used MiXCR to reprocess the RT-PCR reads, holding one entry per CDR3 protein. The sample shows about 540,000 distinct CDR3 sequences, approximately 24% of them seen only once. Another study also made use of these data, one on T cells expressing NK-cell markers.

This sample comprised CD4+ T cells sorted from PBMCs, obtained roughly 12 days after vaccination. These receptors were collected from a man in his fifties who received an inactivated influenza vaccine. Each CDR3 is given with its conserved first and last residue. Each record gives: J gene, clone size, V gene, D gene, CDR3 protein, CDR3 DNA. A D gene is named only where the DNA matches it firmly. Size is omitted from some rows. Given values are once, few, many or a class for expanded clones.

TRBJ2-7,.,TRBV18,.,CASSPSARISSYEQYF,TGTGCCAGCTCACCATCGGCGCGGATCAGCTCCTACGAGCAGTACTTC
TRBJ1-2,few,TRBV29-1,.,CSVFSPTNYGYTF,TGCAGCGTTTTTTCGCCTACTAACTATGGCTACACCTTC
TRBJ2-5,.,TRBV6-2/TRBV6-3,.,CASSPLGTQYF,TGTGCCAGCAGTCCGCTAGGAACCCAGTACTTC
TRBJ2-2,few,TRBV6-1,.,CASSRPVRDEAGELFF,TGTGCCAGCAGTAGACCAGTTAGGGATGAAGCCGGGGAGCTGTTTTTT
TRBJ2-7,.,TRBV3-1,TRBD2,CASSAGLAGGTSSYEQYF,TGTGCCAGCAGCGCCGGACTAGCGGGGGGTACGAGCTCCTACGAGCAGTACTTC
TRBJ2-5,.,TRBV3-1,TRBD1,CASSQGGQGRETQYF,TGTGCCAGCAGCCAAGGTGGACAGGGACGCGAGACCCAGTACTTC
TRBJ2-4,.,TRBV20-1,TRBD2,CSASGTSGAVDKNIQYF,TGCAGTGCTAGCGGGACTAGCGGGGCCGTCGACAAAAACATTCAGTACTTC
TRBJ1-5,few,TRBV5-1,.,CASSLDWGAGQPQHF,TGCGCCAGCAGTTTAGACTGGGGGGCCGGTCAGCCCCAGCATTTT
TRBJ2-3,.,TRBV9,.,CASSVMGSSTDTQYF,TGTGCCAGCAGCGTCATGGGAAGCAGCACAGATACGCAGTATTTT
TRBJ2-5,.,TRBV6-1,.,CASSGVGPETQYF,TGTGCCAGCAGTGGGGTGGGGCCGGAGACCCAGTACTTC
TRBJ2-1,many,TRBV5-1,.,CASSRSLASSYNEQFF,TGCGCCAGCAGCCGTTCCTTGGCCAGCTCCTACAATGAGCAGTTCTTC
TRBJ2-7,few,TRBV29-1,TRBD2,CSVEGPSGGRARSYEQYF,TGCAGCGTTGAGGGACCTAGTGGCGGGAGGGCCCGCTCCTACGAGCAGTACTTC
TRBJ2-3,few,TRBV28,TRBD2,CASSPGLAGVQLSTDTQYF,TGTGCCAGCAGCCCGGGACTAGCGGGAGTCCAACTTAGCACAGATACGCAGTATTTT
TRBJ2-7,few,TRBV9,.,CASSLSAGDEQYF,TGTGCCAGCAGCCTATCGGCTGGGGACGAGCAGTACTTC
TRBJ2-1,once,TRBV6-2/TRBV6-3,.,CASTRPRVSYNEQFF,TGTGCCAGCACCAGACCGAGGGTCTCCTACAATGAGCAGTTCTTC
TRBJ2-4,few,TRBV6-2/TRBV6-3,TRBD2,CASSQGERGLQYF,TGTGCCAGCAGTCAAGGGGAGCGGGGCCTACAGTACTTC
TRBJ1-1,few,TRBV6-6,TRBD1,CASVQGGNTEAFF,TGTGCCAGTGTACAGGGGGGGAACACTGAAGCTTTCTTT
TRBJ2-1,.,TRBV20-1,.,CSATLGTATDSGTYNEQFF,TGCAGTGCTACTTTGGGGACAGCGACTGATAGCGGGACTTACAATGAGCAGTTCTTC
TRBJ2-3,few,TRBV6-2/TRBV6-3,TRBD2,CASTPIGGRGTDTQYF,TGTGCCAGCACCCCCATCGGCGGGAGGGGTACAGATACGCAGTATTTT
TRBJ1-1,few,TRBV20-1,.,CSASEGIKNTEAFF,TGCAGTGCCTCAGAGGGGATTAAGAACACTGAAGCTTTCTTT
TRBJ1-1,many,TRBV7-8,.,CASSLAYRNTEAFF,TGTGCCAGCAGCTTAGCCTACAGGAACACTGAAGCTTTCTTT
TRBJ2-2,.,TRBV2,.,CASSVGRGSSGTGELFF,TGTGCCAGCAGTGTTGGTAGGGGAAGCTCGGGAACCGGGGAGCTGTTTTTT
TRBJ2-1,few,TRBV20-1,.,CSARRGAGSYNEQFF,TGCAGTGCTAGGAGGGGCGCGGGATCATACAATGAGCAGTTCTTC
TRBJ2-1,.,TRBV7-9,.,CASSLLLQANEQFF,TGTGCCAGCAGTCTCCTCCTTCAAGCGAATGAGCAGTTCTTC
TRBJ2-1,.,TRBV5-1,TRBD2,CASRGGETTISQFF,TGCGCCAGCAGGGGGGGGGAGACAACAATCTCGCAGTTCTTC
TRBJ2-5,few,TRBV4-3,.,CASSQDRGGWQVETQYF,TGCGCCAGCAGCCAAGATAGGGGGGGGTGGCAAGTAGAGACCCAGTACTTC
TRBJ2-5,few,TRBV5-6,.,CASSYSGNQETQYF,TGTGCCAGCAGTTATAGCGGAAACCAAGAGACCCAGTACTTC
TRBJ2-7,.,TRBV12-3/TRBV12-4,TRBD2,CASSSTSGGAEQYF,TGTGCCAGCAGCTCGACTAGCGGGGGGGCGGAGCAGTACTTC
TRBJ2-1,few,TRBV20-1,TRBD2,CSASGGASYNEQFF,TGCAGTGCAAGCGGGGGGGCTTCCTACAATGAGCAGTTCTTC
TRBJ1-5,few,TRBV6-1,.,CASSEGGRVNQPQHF,TGTGCCAGCAGTGAAGGGGGCAGGGTAAATCAGCCCCAGCATTTT
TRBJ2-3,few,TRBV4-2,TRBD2,CASSTAVSAGGRATQYF,TGTGCCAGCAGCACCGCCGTGTCGGCGGGAGGCAGAGCTACGCAGTATTTT
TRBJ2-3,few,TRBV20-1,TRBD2,CSARDPQRGTQYF,TGCAGTGCTAGAGATCCTCAGCGGGGTACGCAGTATTTT
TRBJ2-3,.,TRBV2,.,CASSEKGGPDTQYF,TGTGCCAGCAGTGAAAAAGGGGGGCCAGATACGCAGTATTTT
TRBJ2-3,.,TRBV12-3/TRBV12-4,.,CASSQTGTGTDTQYF,TGTGCCAGCAGCCAGACCGGGACGGGCACAGATACGCAGTATTTT
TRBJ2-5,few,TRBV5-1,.,CASSFSGVQETQYF,TGCGCCAGCAGCTTTTCCGGGGTCCAAGAGACCCAGTACTTC
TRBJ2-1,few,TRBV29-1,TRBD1,CSVRGGQGQKTDEQFF,TGCAGCGTGCGTGGAGGACAGGGGCAAAAAACGGATGAGCAGTTCTTC
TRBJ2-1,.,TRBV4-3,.,CASSRDAWGLQGQFF,TGCGCCAGCAGCCGGGACGCCTGGGGGCTACAAGGGCAGTTCTTC
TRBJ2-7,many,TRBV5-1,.,CASKDGAYEQYF,TGCGCCAGCAAGGACGGGGCCTACGAGCAGTACTTC
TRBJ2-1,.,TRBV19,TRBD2,CASISRGDNEQFF,TGTGCCAGTATCAGCCGGGGGGACAATGAGCAGTTCTTC
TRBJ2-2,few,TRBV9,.,CASSVDNGNTGELFF,TGTGCCAGCAGCGTAGATAACGGGAACACCGGGGAGCTGTTTTTT
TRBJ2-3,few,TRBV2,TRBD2,CASRGLAASTDTQYF,TGTGCCAGCAGGGGACTAGCGGCTAGCACAGATACGCAGTATTTT
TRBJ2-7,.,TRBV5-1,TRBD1,CASSSGTGGNSREYF,TGCGCCAGCAGCTCGGGGACAGGGGGCAACTCCCGGGAGTACTTC
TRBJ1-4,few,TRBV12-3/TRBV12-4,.,CASSLLTNEKLFF,TGTGCCAGCAGTCTTCTAACTAATGAAAAACTGTTTTTT
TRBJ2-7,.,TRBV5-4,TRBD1,CASSLDYSGDSNRGQGYTYEQYF,TGTGCCAGCAGCTTGGATTACTCGGGCGATTCAAATCGGGGACAGGGATACACATACGAGCAGTACTTC
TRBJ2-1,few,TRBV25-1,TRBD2,CASTAGGRNEQFF,TGTGCCAGCACGGCGGGGGGCAGGAATGAGCAGTTCTTC
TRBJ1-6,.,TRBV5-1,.,CASSQGALNSPLHF,TGCGCCAGCAGCCAAGGGGCCTTAAATTCACCCCTCCACTTT
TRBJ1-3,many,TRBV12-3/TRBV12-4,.,CASSLGVSDGNTIYF,TGTGCCAGCAGCCTAGGGGTTTCTGATGGAAACACCATATATTTT
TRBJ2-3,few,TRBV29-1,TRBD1,CSLGTGSTDTQYF,TGCAGCTTGGGGACAGGGAGCACAGATACGCAGTATTTT
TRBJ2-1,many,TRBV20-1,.,CSARDVAFSYNEQFF,TGCAGTGCTAGAGATGTAGCGTTCTCCTACAATGAGCAGTTCTTC
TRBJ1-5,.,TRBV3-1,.,CASSQVGGNQPQHF,TGTGCCAGCAGCCAAGTGGGGGGCAATCAGCCCCAGCATTTT
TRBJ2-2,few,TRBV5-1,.,CASSGGAGTGELFF,TGCGCCAGCAGCGGGGGAGCTGGCACCGGGGAGCTGTTTTTT
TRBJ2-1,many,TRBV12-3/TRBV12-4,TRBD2,CASSVSGTFHEQFF,TGTGCCAGCAGTGTTAGCGGGACCTTTCATGAGCAGTTCTTC
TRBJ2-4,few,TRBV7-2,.,CASSLVIREVIQYF,TGTGCCAGCAGCTTAGTAATTAGGGAGGTCATTCAGTACTTC
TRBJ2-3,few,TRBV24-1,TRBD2,CATSDRTSRTDTQYF,TGTGCCACCAGTGACCGGACTAGTAGAACAGATACGCAGTATTTT
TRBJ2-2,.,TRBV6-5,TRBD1,CASSYTWTGSNTGELFF,TGTGCCAGCAGTTATACTTGGACAGGGTCGAACACCGGGGAGCTGTTTTTT
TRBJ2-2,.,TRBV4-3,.,CASSQDVGGARVTGELFF,TGCGCCAGCAGCCAAGACGTAGGAGGGGCGCGGGTAACCGGGGAGCTGTTTTTT
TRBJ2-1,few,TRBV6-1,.,CASSESLQRIPYNEQFF,TGTGCCAGCAGTGAGAGCTTACAGAGGATCCCCTACAATGAGCAGTTCTTC
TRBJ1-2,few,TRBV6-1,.,CASLLGSGSGYTF,TGTGCCAGCCTCCTGGGTTCGGGAAGCGGCTACACCTTC
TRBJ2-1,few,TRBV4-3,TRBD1,CASSQAATGGYNEQFF,TGCGCCAGCAGCCAAGCCGCGACAGGGGGATACAATGAGCAGTTCTTC
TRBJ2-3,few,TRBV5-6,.,CASSLKRYTQYF,TGTGCCAGCAGCTTAAAGAGATATACGCAGTATTTT